The following is a T cell receptor beta chain sequence with its context. The data originate from a study of blood T cell repertoires in COVID-19. Sequencing used immunoSEQ multiplex PCR; TCRdb keeps in-frame clones, though not all of them. Of around 100,000 clones listed, about nine tenths are singletons. Germline-derived CDR1 and CDR2 are SQVTM and ANQGSEA. V was cut by 7 bases and J by 5 bases, with 17 bases left in between. The CDR3 is made up of 13 amino acids. Specimen: peripheral blood. The source of this sequence is a human donor with active COVID-19. The donor label of this sample is uncertain. The chain links TRBV29-1 to TRBJ2-5; D perhaps matches TRBD1 (6 bases). The CDR3 sequence: CSGDRFLGETQYF. Written as DNA, the CDR3 is TGCAGCGGTGACAGGTTCCTGGGCGAGACCCAGTACTTC.